This T cell receptor beta chain appears in the sequencing data of a study of PD-1 blockade in classical Hodgkin lymphoma. Notes on the study in general: Newly diagnosed patients were reported to start with lower TCR diversity than healthy donors. Complete responders entered with baseline diversity on par with newly diagnosed patients, the results showed. By cycle point C4D1, TCR diversity had risen significantly in CD4+ cells (but not CD8+ cells).

TCRdb's copy holds only in-frame clones and misses some; the assay was immunoSEQ multiplex PCR. The top ten hold 2.5% to 3.5% of the sample, which has about 44,000 clones, 66% seen once. Germline CDR1 reads SGHDT; CDR2 reads YYEEEE. This CDR3 has 16 amino acids. V gave up 1 base and J gave up 2 bases; unmatched junction bases: 7. This clone was recorded at least ten times. What it binds is not known. Time point given: cycle 4 day 1 (C4D1), after 6 weeks of nivolumab. Every single patient, without exception, relapsed after autologous stem cell transplantation, and brentuximab vedotin exposure varied. Best responses fell into complete response, partial response or progressive disease.

The material sequenced was peripheral blood mononuclear cells (PBMCs), taken before the fourth cycle of nivolumab. The TCR sequence derives from a human donor with classical Hodgkin lymphoma. The chain joins TRBV5-6 to TRBJ2-7; 9 bases agree with TRBD1. The CDR3 is CASSLWGDRDPYEQYF. CDR3 nucleotide sequence: TGTGCCAGCAGCTTGTGGGGGGACAGGGACCCCTACGAGCAGTACTTC.